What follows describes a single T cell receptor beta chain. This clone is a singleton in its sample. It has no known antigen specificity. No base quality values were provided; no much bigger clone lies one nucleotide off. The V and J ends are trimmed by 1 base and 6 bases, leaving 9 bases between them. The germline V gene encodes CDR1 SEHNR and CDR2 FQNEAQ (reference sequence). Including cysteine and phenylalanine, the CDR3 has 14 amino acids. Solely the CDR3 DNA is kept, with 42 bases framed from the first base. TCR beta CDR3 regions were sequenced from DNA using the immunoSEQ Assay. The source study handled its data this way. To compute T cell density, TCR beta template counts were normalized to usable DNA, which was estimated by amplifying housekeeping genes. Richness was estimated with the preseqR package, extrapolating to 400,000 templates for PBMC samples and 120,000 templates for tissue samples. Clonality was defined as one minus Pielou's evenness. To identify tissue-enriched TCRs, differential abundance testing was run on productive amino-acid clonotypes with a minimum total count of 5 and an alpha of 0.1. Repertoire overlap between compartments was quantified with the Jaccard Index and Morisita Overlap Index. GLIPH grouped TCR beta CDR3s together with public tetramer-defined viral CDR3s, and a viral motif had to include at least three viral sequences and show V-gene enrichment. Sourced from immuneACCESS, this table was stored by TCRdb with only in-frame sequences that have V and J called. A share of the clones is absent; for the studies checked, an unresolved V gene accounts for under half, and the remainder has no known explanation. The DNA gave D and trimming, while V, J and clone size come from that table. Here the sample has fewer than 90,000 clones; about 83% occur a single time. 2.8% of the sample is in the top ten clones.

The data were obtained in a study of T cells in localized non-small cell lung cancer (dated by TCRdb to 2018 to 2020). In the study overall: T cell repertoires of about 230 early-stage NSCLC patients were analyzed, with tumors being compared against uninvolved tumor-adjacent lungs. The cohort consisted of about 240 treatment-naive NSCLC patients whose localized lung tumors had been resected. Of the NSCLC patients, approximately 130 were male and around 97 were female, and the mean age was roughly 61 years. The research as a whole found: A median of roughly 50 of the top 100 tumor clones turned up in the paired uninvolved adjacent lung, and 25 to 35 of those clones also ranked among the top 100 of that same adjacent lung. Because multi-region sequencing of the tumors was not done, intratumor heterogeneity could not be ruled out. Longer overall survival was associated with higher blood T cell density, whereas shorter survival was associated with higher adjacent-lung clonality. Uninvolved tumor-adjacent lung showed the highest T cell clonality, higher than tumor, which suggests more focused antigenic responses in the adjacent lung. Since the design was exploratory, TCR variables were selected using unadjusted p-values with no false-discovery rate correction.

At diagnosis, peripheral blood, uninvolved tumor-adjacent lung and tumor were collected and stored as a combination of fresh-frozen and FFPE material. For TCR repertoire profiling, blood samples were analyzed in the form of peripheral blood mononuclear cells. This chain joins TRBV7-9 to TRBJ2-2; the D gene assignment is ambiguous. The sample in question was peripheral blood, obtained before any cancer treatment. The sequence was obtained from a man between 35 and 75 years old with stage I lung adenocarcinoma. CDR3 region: CASSLGGTPGELFF. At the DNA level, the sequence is TGTGCCAGCAGCTTAGGGGGAACTCCCGGGGAGCTGTTTTTT.